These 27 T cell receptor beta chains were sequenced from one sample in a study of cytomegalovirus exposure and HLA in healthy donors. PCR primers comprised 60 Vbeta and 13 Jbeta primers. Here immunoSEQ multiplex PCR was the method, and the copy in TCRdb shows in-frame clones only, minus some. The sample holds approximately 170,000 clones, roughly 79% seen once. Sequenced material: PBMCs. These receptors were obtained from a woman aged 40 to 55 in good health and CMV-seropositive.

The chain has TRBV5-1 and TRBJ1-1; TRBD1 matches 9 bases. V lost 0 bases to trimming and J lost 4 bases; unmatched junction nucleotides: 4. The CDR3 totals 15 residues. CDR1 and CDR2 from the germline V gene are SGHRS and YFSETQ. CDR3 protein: CASSLGQGVSTEAFF. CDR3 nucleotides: TGCGCCAGCAGCTTGGGACAGGGGGTTAGCACTGAAGCTTTCTTT.

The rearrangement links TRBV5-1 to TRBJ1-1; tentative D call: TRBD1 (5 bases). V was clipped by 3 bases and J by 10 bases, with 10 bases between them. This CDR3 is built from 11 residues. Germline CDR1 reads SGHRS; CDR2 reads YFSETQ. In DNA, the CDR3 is TGCGCCAGCAGCTGGGGGGACTTAGCTTTCTTT. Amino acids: CASSWGDLAFF. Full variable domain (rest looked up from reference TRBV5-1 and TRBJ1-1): KAGVTQTPRYLIKTRGQQVTLSCSPISGHRSVSWYQQTPGQGLQFLFEYFSETQRNKGNFPGRFSGRQFSNSRSEMNVSTLELGDSALYLCASSWGDLAFFGQGTRLTVV.

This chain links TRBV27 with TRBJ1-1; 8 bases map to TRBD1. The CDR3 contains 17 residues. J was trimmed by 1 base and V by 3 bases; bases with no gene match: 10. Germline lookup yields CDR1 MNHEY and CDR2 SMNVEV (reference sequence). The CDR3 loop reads CASSFGQGARGNTEAFF. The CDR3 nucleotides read TGTGCCAGCAGTTTCGGTCAGGGGGCGCGGGGGAACACTGAAGCTTTCTTT.

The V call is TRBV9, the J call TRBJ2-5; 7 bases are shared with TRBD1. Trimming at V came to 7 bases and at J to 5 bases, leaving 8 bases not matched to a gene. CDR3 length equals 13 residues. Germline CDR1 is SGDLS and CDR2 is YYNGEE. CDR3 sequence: CASGTGTVETQYF. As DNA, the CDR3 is TGTGCCAGCGGCACCGGGACAGTCGAGACCCAGTACTTC.

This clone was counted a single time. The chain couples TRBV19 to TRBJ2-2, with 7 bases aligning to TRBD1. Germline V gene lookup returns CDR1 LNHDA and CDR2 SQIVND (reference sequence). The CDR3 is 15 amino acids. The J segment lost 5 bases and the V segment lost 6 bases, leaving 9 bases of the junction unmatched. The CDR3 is CASSKGGSGTGELFF. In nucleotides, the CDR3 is TGTGCCAGTAGCAAAGGGGGCTCGGGGACCGGGGAGCTGTTTTTT.

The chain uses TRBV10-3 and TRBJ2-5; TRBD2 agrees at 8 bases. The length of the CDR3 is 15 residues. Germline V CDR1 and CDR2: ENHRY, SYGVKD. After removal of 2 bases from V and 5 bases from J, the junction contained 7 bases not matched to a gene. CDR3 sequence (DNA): TGTGCCATCAGTGAGGGTAGCGGGGTTCCGGAGACCCAGTACTTC. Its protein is CAISEGSGVPETQYF.

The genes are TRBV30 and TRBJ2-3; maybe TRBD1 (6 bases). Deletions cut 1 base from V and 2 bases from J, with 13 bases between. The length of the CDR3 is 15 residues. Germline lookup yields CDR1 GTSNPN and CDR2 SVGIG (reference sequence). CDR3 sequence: CAWSALGAPTDTQYF. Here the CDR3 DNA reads TGTGCCTGGAGTGCCCTGGGGGCACCCACAGATACGCAGTATTTT.

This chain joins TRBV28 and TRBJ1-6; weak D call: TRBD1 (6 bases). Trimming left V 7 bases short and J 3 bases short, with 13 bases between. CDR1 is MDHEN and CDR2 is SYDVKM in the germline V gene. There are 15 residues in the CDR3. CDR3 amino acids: CASTEARGYNSPLHF. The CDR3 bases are TGTGCCAGCACCGAGGCCAGGGGCTATAATTCACCCCTCCACTTT.

The CDR3 DNA is TGTGCCAGCAGTGATCAACTAGCGGGGACCTACAATGAGCAGTTCTTC. Translating gives CASSDQLAGTYNEQFF. J is TRBJ2-1 and V is TRBV2, with TRBD2 matching 10 bases. This CDR3 has 16 amino acids. Looked up from germline, CDR1 is SNHLY and CDR2 is FYNNEI. The ends lost 3 bases at V and 2 bases at J; junction bases unmatched: 4.

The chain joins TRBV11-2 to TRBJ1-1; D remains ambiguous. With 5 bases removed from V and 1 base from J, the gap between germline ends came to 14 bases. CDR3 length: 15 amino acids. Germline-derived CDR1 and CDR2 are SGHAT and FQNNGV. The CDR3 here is CASSPLSGWNTEAFF. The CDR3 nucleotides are TGTGCCAGCAGCCCCCTGTCGGGATGGAACACTGAAGCTTTCTTT.

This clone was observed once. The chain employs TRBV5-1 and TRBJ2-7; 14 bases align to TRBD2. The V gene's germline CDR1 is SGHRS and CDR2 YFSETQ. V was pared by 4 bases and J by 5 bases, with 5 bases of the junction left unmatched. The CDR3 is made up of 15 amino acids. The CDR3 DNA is TGCGCCAGCAGCCCGGGACTAGCGGGGGAACACGAGCAGTACTTC. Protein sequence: CASSPGLAGEHEQYF.

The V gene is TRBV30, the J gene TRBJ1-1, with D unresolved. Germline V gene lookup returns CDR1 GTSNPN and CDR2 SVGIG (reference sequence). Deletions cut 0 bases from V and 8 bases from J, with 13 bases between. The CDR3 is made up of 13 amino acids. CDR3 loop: CAWSVLRKSEAFF. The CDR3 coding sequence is TGTGCCTGGAGTGTACTCAGGAAGTCGGAAGCTTTCTTT.

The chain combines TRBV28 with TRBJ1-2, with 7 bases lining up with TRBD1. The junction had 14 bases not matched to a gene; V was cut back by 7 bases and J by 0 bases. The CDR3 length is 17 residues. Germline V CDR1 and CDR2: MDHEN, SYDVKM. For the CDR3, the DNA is TGTGCCAGCATCCGCCTTGGGACAGCCGAGTCTAACTATGGCTACACCTTC. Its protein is CASIRLGTAESNYGYTF.

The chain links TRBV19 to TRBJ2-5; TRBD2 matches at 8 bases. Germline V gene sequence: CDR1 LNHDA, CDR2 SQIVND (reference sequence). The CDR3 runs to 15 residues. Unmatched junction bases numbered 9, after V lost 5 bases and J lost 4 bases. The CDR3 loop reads CASSFGGGLGETQYF. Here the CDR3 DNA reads TGTGCCAGTAGTTTCGGGGGGGGCCTTGGAGAGACCCAGTACTTC.

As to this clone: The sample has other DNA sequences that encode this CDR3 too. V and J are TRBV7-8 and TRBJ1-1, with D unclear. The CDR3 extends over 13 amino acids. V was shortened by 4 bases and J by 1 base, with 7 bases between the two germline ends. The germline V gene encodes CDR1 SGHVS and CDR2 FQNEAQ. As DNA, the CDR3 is TGTGCCAGCAGCTCCCGGGGGAACACTGAAGCTTTCTTT. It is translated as CASSSRGNTEAFF. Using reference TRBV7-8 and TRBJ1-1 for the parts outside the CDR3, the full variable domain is GAGVSQSPRYKVAKRGQDVALRCDPISGHVSLFWYQQALGQGPEFLTYFQNEAQLDKSGLPSDRFFAERPEGSVSTLKIQRTQQEDSAVYLCASSSRGNTEAFFGQGTRLTVV.

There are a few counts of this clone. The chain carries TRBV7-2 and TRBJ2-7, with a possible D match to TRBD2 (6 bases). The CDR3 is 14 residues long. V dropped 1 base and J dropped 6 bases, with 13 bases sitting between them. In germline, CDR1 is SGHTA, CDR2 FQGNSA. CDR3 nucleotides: TGTGCCAGCAGCTTAGACGGGGGTTTGCGCGAGCAGTACTTC. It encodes CASSLDGGLREQYF. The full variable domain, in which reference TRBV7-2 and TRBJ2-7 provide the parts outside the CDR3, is GAGVSQSPSNKVTEKGKDVELRCDPISGHTALYWYRQSLGQGLEFLIYFQGNSAPDKSGLPSDRFSAERTGGSVSTLTIQRTQQEDSAVYLCASSLDGGLREQYFGPGTRLTVT.

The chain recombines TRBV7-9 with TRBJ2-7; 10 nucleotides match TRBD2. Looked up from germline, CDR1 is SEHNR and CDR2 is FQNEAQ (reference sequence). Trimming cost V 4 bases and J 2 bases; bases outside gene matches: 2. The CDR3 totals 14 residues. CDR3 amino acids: CASSSAGGPYEQYF. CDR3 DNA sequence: TGTGCCAGCAGCTCAGCGGGGGGGCCCTACGAGCAGTACTTC.

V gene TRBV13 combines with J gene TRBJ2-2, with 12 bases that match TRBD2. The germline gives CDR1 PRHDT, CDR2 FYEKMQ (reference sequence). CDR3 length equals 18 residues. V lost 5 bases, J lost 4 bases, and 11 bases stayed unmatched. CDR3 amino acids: CASSTSTPSGGATGELFF. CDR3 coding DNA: TGTGCCAGCAGCACCAGCACCCCTAGCGGGGGGGCCACCGGGGAGCTGTTTTTT.

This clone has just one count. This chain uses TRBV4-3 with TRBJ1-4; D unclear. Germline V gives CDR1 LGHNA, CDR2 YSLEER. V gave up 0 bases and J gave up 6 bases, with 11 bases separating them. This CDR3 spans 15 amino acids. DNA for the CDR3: TGCGCCAGCAGCCAAGATTTGACTCGCGATGAAAAACTGTTTTTT. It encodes CASSQDLTRDEKLFF.

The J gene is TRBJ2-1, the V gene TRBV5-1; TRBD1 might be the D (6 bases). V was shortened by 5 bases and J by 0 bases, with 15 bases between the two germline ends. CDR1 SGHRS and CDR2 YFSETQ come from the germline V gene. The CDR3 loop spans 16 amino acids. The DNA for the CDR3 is TGCGCCAGCAGTAGGGCCACCAGGGGCTCCTACAATGAGCAGTTCTTC. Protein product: CASSRATRGSYNEQFF.

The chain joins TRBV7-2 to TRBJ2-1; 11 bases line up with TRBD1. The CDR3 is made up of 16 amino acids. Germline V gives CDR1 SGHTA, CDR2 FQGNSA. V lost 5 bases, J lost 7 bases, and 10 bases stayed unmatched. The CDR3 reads CASSTWTGGRGNEQFF. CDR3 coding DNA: TGTGCCAGCAGCACTTGGACAGGGGGCAGAGGTAATGAGCAGTTCTTC.

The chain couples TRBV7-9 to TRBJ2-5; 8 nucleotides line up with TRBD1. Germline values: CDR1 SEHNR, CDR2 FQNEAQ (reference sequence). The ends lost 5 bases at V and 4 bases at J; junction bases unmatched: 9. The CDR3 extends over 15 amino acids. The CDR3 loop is CASSPDRGLIETQYF. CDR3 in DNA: TGTGCCAGCAGCCCAGACAGGGGTTTAATAGAGACCCAGTACTTC. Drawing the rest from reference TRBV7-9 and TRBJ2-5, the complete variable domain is DTGVSQNPRHKITKRGQNVTFRCDPISEHNRLYWYRQTLGQGPEFLTYFQNEAQLEKSRLLSDRFSAERPKGSFSTLEIQRTEQGDSAMYLCASSPDRGLIETQYFGPGTRLLVL.

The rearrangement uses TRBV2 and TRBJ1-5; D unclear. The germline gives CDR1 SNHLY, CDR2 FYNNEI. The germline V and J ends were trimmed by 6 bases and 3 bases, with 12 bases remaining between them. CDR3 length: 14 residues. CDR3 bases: TGTGCCAGCAGAAGAGGAGGGCCCAATCAGCCCCAGCATTTT. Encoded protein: CASRRGGPNQPQHF.

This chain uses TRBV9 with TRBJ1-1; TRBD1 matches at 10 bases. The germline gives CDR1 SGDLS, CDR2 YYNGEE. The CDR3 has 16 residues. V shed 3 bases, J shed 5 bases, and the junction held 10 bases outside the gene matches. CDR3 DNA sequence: TGTGCCAGCAGCGGATCCGGGACAGGGGTTAAGACTGAAGCTTTCTTT. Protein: CASSGSGTGVKTEAFF.

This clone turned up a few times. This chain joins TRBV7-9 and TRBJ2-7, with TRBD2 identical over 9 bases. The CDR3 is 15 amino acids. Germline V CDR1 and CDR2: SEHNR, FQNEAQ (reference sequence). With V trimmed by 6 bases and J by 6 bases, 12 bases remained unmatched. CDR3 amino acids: CASSSGTSTIGEQYF. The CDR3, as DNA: TGTGCCAGCAGTTCCGGGACTAGCACGATCGGCGAGCAGTACTTC.

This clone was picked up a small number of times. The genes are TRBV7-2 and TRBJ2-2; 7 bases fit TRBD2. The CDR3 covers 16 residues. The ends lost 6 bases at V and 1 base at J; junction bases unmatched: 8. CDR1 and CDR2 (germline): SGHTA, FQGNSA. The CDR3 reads CASRREAGVNTGELFF. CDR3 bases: TGTGCCAGCAGGAGGGAGGCGGGAGTGAACACCGGGGAGCTGTTTTTT. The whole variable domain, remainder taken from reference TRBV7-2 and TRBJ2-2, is GAGVSQSPSNKVTEKGKDVELRCDPISGHTALYWYRQSLGQGLEFLIYFQGNSAPDKSGLPSDRFSAERTGGSVSTLTIQRTQQEDSAVYLCASRREAGVNTGELFFGEGSRLTVL.

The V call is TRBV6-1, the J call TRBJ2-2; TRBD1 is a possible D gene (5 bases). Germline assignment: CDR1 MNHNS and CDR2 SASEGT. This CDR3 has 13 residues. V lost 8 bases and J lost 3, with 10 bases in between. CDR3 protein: CASGQEHTGELFF. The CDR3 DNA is TGTGCCAGCGGACAAGAGCACACCGGGGAGCTGTTTTTT.